Listed below are T cell receptor beta chains from one sample, sequenced in a study of T cell changes during pregnancy in multiple sclerosis. Only in-frame clones appear in the TCRdb table, and some are missing; sequencing was by immunoSEQ multiplex PCR. This sample carries some 71,000 clones, around 90% of them seen once, and the ten largest clones take roughly 1.5%. This material consisted of peripheral blood, taken after pregnancy. Every receptor here comes from a female donor with multiple sclerosis, enrolled in a pregnancy study. CDR3s include the opening cysteine and the closing phenylalanine or tryptophan. The order of the fields is clone size, V gene, CDR3 length, D gene, J gene, CDR3 protein, CDR3 DNA. A D gene is named only where the DNA matches it firmly. Not all rows give a size; the values are once, few, many and, for expanded clones, a class.

abundance: .
v_gene: TRBV28
len: 14
d_gene: TRBD1
j_gene: TRBJ1-2
CDR3aa: CASSPGTEPYGYTF
CDR3nt: TGTGCCAGCAGTCCCGGGACAGAGCCCTATGGCTACACCTTC

abundance: few
v_gene: TRBV6-1
len: 15
d_gene: TRBD1
j_gene: TRBJ1-2
CDR3aa: CASSEGRGHDYGYTF
CDR3nt: TGTGCCAGCAGTGAAGGCAGGGGGCATGACTATGGCTACACCTTC

abundance: .
v_gene: TRBV9
len: 16
d_gene: TRBD2
j_gene: TRBJ2-5
CDR3aa: CASSVGVAGDQETQYF
CDR3nt: TGTGCCAGCAGCGTAGGGGTAGCGGGAGATCAAGAGACCCAGTACTTC

abundance: .
v_gene: TRBV7-9
len: 13
d_gene: TRBD1
j_gene: TRBJ1-1
CDR3aa: CASSDRAGTEAFF
CDR3nt: TGTGCCAGCAGCGACAGGGCGGGCACTGAAGCTTTCTTT

abundance: .
v_gene: TRBV18
len: 12
d_gene: .
j_gene: TRBJ2-7
CDR3aa: CASSPPQNEQYF
CDR3nt: TGTGCCAGCTCACCACCGCAGAACGAGCAGTACTTC

abundance: .
v_gene: TRBV21-1
len: 14
d_gene: .
j_gene: TRBJ1-2
CDR3aa: CASARKPPNYGYTF
CDR3nt: TGTGCCAGCGCCAGGAAGCCCCCTAACTATGGCTACACCTTC

abundance: .
v_gene: TRBV2
len: 15
d_gene: .
j_gene: TRBJ2-1
CDR3aa: CASSEKAERYNEQFF
CDR3nt: TGTGCCAGCAGTGAAAAGGCGGAGCGCTACAATGAGCAGTTCTTC

abundance: .
v_gene: TRBV28
len: 14
d_gene: .
j_gene: TRBJ2-7
CDR3aa: CASSSPGHLYEQYF
CDR3nt: TGTGCCAGCAGTTCTCCGGGACACCTCTACGAGCAGTACTTC

abundance: .
v_gene: TRBV7-2
len: 14
d_gene: .
j_gene: TRBJ2-7
CDR3aa: CASSLRDTGYEQYF
CDR3nt: TGTGCCAGCAGCTTACGGGACACGGGGTACGAGCAGTACTTC

abundance: .
v_gene: TRBV4-1
len: 15
d_gene: .
j_gene: TRBJ1-3
CDR3aa: CASSQEAGALHTIYF
CDR3nt: TGCGCCAGCAGCCAAGAAGCTGGGGCCCTCCACACCATATATTTT

abundance: .
v_gene: TRBV7-2
len: 13
d_gene: .
j_gene: TRBJ2-7
CDR3aa: CASSWDSAYEQYF
CDR3nt: TGTGCCAGCAGCTGGGACTCCGCCTACGAGCAGTACTTC

abundance: .
v_gene: TRBV30
len: 14
d_gene: .
j_gene: TRBJ2-7
CDR3aa: CACLDQGKAYEQYF
CDR3nt: TGTGCCTGCTTAGACCAGGGTAAGGCCTACGAGCAGTACTTC

abundance: .
v_gene: TRBV10-3
len: 14
d_gene: TRBD1
j_gene: TRBJ1-2
CDR3aa: CAISVGTGGNGYTF
CDR3nt: TGTGCCATCAGTGTCGGGACAGGGGGCAATGGCTACACCTTC

abundance: .
v_gene: TRBV5-4
len: 16
d_gene: .
j_gene: TRBJ1-2
CDR3aa: CASSRADRWADYGYTF
CDR3nt: TGTGCCAGCAGCCGAGCCGACAGGTGGGCGGACTATGGCTACACCTTC

abundance: .
v_gene: TRBV10-1
len: 17
d_gene: TRBD2
j_gene: TRBJ2-2
CDR3aa: CASSATSGRWGTGELFF
CDR3nt: TGCGCCAGCAGTGCGACTAGCGGGAGATGGGGGACCGGGGAGCTGTTTTTT

abundance: .
v_gene: TRBV28
len: 16
d_gene: TRBD2
j_gene: TRBJ2-3
CDR3aa: CASSMTLAGGTDTQYF
CDR3nt: TGTGCCAGCAGTATGACATTAGCGGGAGGTACAGATACGCAGTATTTT

abundance: .
v_gene: TRBV14
len: 15
d_gene: .
j_gene: TRBJ2-3
CDR3aa: CASSHIQILTDTQYF
CDR3nt: TGTGCCAGCAGCCATATACAGATCCTCACAGATACGCAGTATTTT

abundance: .
v_gene: TRBV2
len: 18
d_gene: TRBD2
j_gene: TRBJ2-1
CDR3aa: CASSSPSGSGSSYNEQFF
CDR3nt: TGTGCCAGCAGTTCCCCTAGCGGGAGTGGGAGCTCCTACAATGAGCAGTTCTTC

abundance: .
v_gene: TRBV5-1
len: 16
d_gene: TRBD2
j_gene: TRBJ2-7
CDR3aa: CASSLGTSGSIHEQYF
CDR3nt: TGCGCCAGCAGCTTGGGCACTAGCGGGAGTATACACGAGCAGTACTTC

abundance: .
v_gene: TRBV21-1
len: 20
d_gene: .
j_gene: TRBJ2-5
CDR3aa: CASSKAPSSGTGKGGETQYF
CDR3nt: TGTGCCAGCAGCAAAGCGCCGTCCTCCGGGACAGGGAAGGGCGGAGAGACCCAGTACTTC

abundance: few
v_gene: TRBV5-8
len: 13
d_gene: TRBD1
j_gene: TRBJ1-5
CDR3aa: CASSLTGNQPQHF
CDR3nt: TGTGCCAGCAGCCTGACAGGGAATCAGCCCCAGCATTTT